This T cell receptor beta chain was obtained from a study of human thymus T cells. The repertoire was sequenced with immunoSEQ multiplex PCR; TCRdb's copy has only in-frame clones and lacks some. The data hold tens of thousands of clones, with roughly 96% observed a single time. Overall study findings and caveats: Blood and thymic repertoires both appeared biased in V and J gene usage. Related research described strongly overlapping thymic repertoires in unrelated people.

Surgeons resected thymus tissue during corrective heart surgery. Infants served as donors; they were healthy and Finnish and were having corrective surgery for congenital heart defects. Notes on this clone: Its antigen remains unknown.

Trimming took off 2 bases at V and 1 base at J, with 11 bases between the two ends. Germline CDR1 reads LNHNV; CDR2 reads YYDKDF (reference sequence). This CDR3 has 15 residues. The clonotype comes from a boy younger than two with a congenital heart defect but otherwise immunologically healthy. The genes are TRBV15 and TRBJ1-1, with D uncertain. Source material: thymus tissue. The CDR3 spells CATSRLGYSNTEAFF. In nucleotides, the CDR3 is TGTGCCACCAGCAGACTAGGGTATTCGAACACTGAAGCTTTCTTT.